The rows below give T cell receptor beta chains drawn from one sample of a study of response to subunit inactivated influenza vaccine. Each CDR3 protein gets one entry after TCRdb re-called the RT-PCR reads with MiXCR. This sample has approximately 700,000 distinct CDR3 sequences, with roughly 13% found just once. The sample here was PBMCs from blood, taken around 15 days before vaccination. Receptors were obtained from a man aged 50 to 59 who received an inactivated influenza vaccine. Both conserved end residues are part of each CDR3. D genes are given only for firm matches. Part of the rows lack a size; the others show once, few, many or a class for expanded clones.

>TRBD2|TRBV5-6|few|TRBJ2-3
TGTGCCAGCAGTCTGACGCTAGCGGGAGCTGGGGATACGCAGTATTTT
CASSLTLAGAGDTQYF
>NA|TRBV28|few|TRBJ1-4
TGTGCCAGCAGCTCTATATGGGGGACAACTAATGAAAAACTGTTTTTT
CASSSIWGTTNEKLFF
>TRBD1|TRBV18|few|TRBJ1-1
TGTGCCAGCAACCAGGGGGTCACTGAAGCTTTCTTT
CASNQGVTEAFF
>NA|TRBV12-3/TRBV12-4|many|TRBJ2-5
TGTGCCAGCAGTCTCAGGCCCGGGGGTTTGGAGACCCAGTACTTC
CASSLRPGGLETQYF
>TRBD2|TRBV12-5|NA|TRBJ2-3
TGTGCTAGTGGTTTGGTACTCGGGCGGGGGTTTACAGATACGCAGTATTTT
CASGLVLGRGFTDTQYF
>TRBD2|TRBV6-1|many|TRBJ2-5
TGTGCCAGCAGACTAGCGGGAGGACAAGAGACCCAGTACTTC
CASRLAGGQETQYF
>TRBD1|TRBV5-1|few|TRBJ1-6
TGCGCCAGCAGCTTGGAGAGGGACAGCGAGAGCTCCTATAATTCACCCCTCCACTTT
CASSLERDSESSYNSPLHF
>TRBD1|TRBV20-1|few|TRBJ1-5
TGCAGTGCCCCGGACAGGGCCGGCAATCAGCCCCAGCATTTT
CSAPDRAGNQPQHF
>TRBD1|TRBV19|NA|TRBJ2-1
TGTGCCAGTAGTGCGATCCTACAGGGGAATGAGCAGTTCTTC
CASSAILQGNEQFF
>NA|TRBV13|NA|TRBJ2-7
TGTGCCAGCAGCTTAGACAGGTTGAAGCAGTACTTC
CASSLDRLKQYF
>TRBD1|TRBV7-8|few|TRBJ2-1
TGTGCCAGCAGCCGAGGGACAGGGGGGAGCAATGAGCAGTTCTTC
CASSRGTGGSNEQFF